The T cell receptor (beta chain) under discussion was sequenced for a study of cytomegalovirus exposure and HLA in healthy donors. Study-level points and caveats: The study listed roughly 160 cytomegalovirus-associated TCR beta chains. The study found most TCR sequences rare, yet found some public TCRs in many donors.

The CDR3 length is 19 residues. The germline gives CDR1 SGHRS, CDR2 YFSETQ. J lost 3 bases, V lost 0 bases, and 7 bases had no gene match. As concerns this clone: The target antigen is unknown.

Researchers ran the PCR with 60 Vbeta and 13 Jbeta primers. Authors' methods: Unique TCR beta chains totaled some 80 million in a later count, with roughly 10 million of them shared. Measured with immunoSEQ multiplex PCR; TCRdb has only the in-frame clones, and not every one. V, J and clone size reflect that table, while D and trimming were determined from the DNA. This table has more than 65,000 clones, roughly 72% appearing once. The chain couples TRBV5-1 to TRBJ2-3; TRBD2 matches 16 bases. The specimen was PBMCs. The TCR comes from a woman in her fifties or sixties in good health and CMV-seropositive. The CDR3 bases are TGCGCCAGCAGCTTGGTATTGGGACTAGCGGGAGGGATTACAGATACGCAGTATTTT. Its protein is CASSLVLGLAGGITDTQYF.